The 31 T cell receptor beta chains presented below share a single source sample, sequenced in a study of shared clonotypes between healthy human individuals. Using immunoSEQ multiplex PCR, the repertoire was profiled, and TCRdb retains in-frame clones only, with some absent. Of hundreds of thousands of clones in the sample, less than 97% were seen once. As defined, naive CD8 cells were CD45RO-negative and positively selected for CCR7, with terminally differentiated effector memory CD45RA+ cells excluded. The sequencing sample was made of naive CD8+ T cells sorted from blood. Receptors originate from a woman younger than 45 in good health.

The chain combines TRBV7-9 with TRBJ2-1, with TRBD2 identical over 7 bases. Germline loops: CDR1 SEHNR, CDR2 FQNEAQ (reference sequence). The CDR3 has 13 residues. V shed 5 bases and J 2 bases; nucleotides not matched to a gene: 0. CDR3 DNA: TGTGCCAGCAGCGCGGGAGCCTACAATGAGCAGTTCTTC. This gives the protein CASSAGAYNEQFF.

This chain joins TRBV7-9 and TRBJ2-3; D is possibly TRBD1 (5 bases). The CDR3 runs 11 residues. The V gene's germline CDR1 is SEHNR and CDR2 FQNEAQ (reference sequence). Trimming stripped 10 bases from V and 9 bases from J, with 14 bases between. CDR3 protein: CATDGAGTQYF. DNA of the CDR3: TGTGCCACCGATGGGGCAGGGACGCAGTATTTT.

The chain couples TRBV10-2 to TRBJ2-3, with D possibly TRBD1 on 5 matching bases. The V gene lost 10 bases and the J gene lost 0 bases, with 17 bases spanning the gap. This CDR3 region has 15 residues. From germline, CDR1 is WSHSY and CDR2 SAAADI. The CDR3 sequence: CATGPIAGSTDTQYF. CDR3 nucleotide sequence: TGCGCCACAGGACCCATCGCAGGGAGCACAGATACGCAGTATTTT.

Here the CDR3 reads CASSQDQTTDTQYF. The CDR3 DNA reads as TGTGCCAGCAGCCAAGATCAGACCACAGATACGCAGTATTTT. V usage is TRBV4-2 and J usage is TRBJ2-3; D is ambiguous. Trimming left V 0 bases short and J 2 bases short, with 6 bases between. CDR3 length equals 14 residues. Per the germline V gene, CDR1 is LGHNA and CDR2 is YNFKEQ.

This clone was picked up a small number of times. This sequence joins TRBV4-1 and TRBJ2-7; 7 bases line up with TRBD2. The CDR3 runs to 13 residues. V lost 8 bases to trimming and J lost 0 bases; unmatched junction nucleotides: 4. Germline CDR1 reads MGHRA; CDR2 reads YSYEKL. As DNA, the CDR3 is TGCGCCAGCCGGGGAGGGAGCTCCTACGAGCAGTACTTC. It specifies CASRGGSSYEQYF.

CDR3 sequence (DNA): TGTGCCAGCAGCTTGGACCCCGCAGATACGCAGTATTTT. This codes for CASSLDPADTQYF. The chain links TRBV5-4 to TRBJ2-3, with D unclear. V dropped 0 bases and J dropped 4 bases, with 6 bases sitting between them. Germline CDR1 and CDR2: SGHNT and YYREEE (reference sequence). The CDR3 is 13 residues long.

This chain uses TRBV13 with TRBJ2-5; 7 positions agree with TRBD1. The CDR3 covers 15 residues. Per germline, CDR1 PRHDT and CDR2 FYEKMQ (reference sequence). Trimming took 4 bases from V and 2 from J; bases not matched to a gene: 7. This CDR3 reads CASSSSTGEQETQYF. Written as DNA, the CDR3 is TGTGCCAGCAGCTCCTCAACAGGGGAGCAAGAGACCCAGTACTTC.

This chain uses TRBV28 with TRBJ2-7, with D perhaps TRBD1 (6 bases). Germline V gene lookup returns CDR1 MDHEN and CDR2 SYDVKM. The ends were cut back, 3 bases at V and 3 bases at J, with 9 bases in the middle. CDR3 length equals 13 residues. This chain's CDR3 is CASSLGAYYEQYF. The CDR3 coding sequence is TGTGCCAGCAGTTTGGGGGCTTACTACGAGCAGTACTTC.

The chain's CDR3 is CASSSNRSTRDRDSYEQYF. DNA of the CDR3: TGTGCCAGCAGTTCGAATCGGAGCACCCGGGACAGGGACTCCTACGAGCAGTACTTC. The rearrangement joins TRBV28 to TRBJ2-7; 9 positions match TRBD1. The CDR3 is made up of 19 amino acids. Germline lookup yields CDR1 MDHEN and CDR2 SYDVKM. J lost 0 bases, V lost 4 bases, and 16 bases had no gene match.

V and J are TRBV21-1 and TRBJ2-5; TRBD2 is the table's D call, not checked against the DNA. TRBV21-1 is classified as a pseudogene. CDR3 length equals 16 residues. CDR3 amino acids: CASSKGLAGREETQYF. The CDR3 DNA follows: TGTGCCAGCAGCAAGGGACTAGCGGGGAGGGAAGAGACCCAGTACTTC.

The J gene is TRBJ2-2, the V gene TRBV7-9; TRBD2 matches at 13 bases. The CDR3 length is 19 residues. Trimming removed 5 bases from V and 1 base from J; junction bases left unmatched: 10. Germline values: CDR1 SEHNR, CDR2 FQNEAQ (reference sequence). CDR3 nucleotide sequence: TGTGCCAGCAGCCCCCAAGGACTAGCGGGAGTCGGGAACACCGGGGAGCTGTTTTTT. Amino acids: CASSPQGLAGVGNTGELFF.

A note on this clone: This CDR3 is also generated by other DNA sequences in the sample. The V and J genes are TRBV5-6 and TRBJ2-5; D is uncertain. CDR3 length equals 11 residues. Trimming took off 4 bases at V and 1 base at J, with 2 bases between the two ends. Per the germline V gene, CDR1 is SGHDT and CDR2 is YYEEEE. The DNA for the CDR3 is TGTGCCAGCAGCCTCCAAGAGACCCAGTACTTC. Translating gives CASSLQETQYF.

The chain couples TRBV4-1 to TRBJ2-1, with 9 bases identical to TRBD1. The CDR3 runs to 16 residues. Germline trimming cut 2 bases from V and 5 bases from J; bases unmatched to any gene: 7. Germline V gives CDR1 MGHRA, CDR2 YSYEKL. The CDR3 loop reads CASSQPTGGRHNEQFF. The CDR3 region has the DNA TGCGCCAGCAGCCAACCTACAGGGGGCCGGCACAATGAGCAGTTCTTC.

The genes are TRBV7-9 and TRBJ1-1; D uncertain. Germline V gives CDR1 SEHNR, CDR2 FQNEAQ (reference sequence). CDR3 length: 14 amino acids. With 2 bases removed from V and 6 bases from J, the gap between germline ends came to 13 bases. This CDR3 reads CASSLSSGGAEAFF. CDR3 nucleotide sequence: TGTGCCAGCAGCTTAAGTTCGGGAGGCGCTGAAGCTTTCTTT.

The chain combines TRBV2 with TRBJ2-7; 7 bases fit TRBD2. V shed 1 base and J 1 base; nucleotides not matched to a gene: 4. CDR1 SNHLY and CDR2 FYNNEI come from the germline V gene. The CDR3 contains 15 residues. CDR3 in DNA: TGTGCCAGCAGTGAAGACCCCGGGGGGTCCTACGAGCAGTACTTC. Its translation is CASSEDPGGSYEQYF.

The chain has TRBV5-6 and TRBJ1-5; weak D call: TRBD1 (5 bases). The germline V gene encodes CDR1 SGHDT and CDR2 YYEEEE. The CDR3 is 16 amino acids. V lost 3 bases and J 2 bases, leaving 15 bases between the germline ends. The CDR3: CASSWNLRDGNQPQHF. The CDR3, as DNA: TGTGCCAGCAGCTGGAACCTCAGGGACGGCAATCAGCCCCAGCATTTT.

The gene calls are TRBV11-2 and TRBJ1-1; the D is unclear. The CDR3 sequence is 15 residues long. V lost 3 bases and J 3 bases, leaving 14 bases between the germline ends. Germline-derived CDR1 and CDR2 are SGHAT and FQNNGV. The CDR3 nucleotides are TGTGCCAGCAGCTTTATTGTCAGAAGGGACACTGAAGCTTTCTTT. Protein: CASSFIVRRDTEAFF.

The gene calls are TRBV27 and TRBJ2-7; TRBD2 matches at 7 bases. CDR1 is MNHEY and CDR2 is SMNVEV in the germline V gene (reference sequence). Trimming at V came to 1 base and at J to 6 bases, leaving 6 bases not matched to a gene. CDR3 length: 14 residues. The CDR3 DNA sequence: TGTGCCAGCAGTTTATTTCTGGGAGGGACCGAGCAGTACTTC. Translating gives CASSLFLGGTEQYF.

CDR3 sequence reads: CASSIRPGRLDYEQYF. In nucleotides, the CDR3 is TGTGCCAGTAGTATCCGCCCCGGACGTCTTGACTACGAGCAGTACTTC. The chain recombines TRBV19 with TRBJ2-7; D gene ambiguous. From germline, CDR1 is LNHDA and CDR2 SQIVND (reference sequence). The CDR3 sequence is 16 residues long. Between the trimmed V and J ends, which lost 3 bases and 3 bases, there was a span of 18 bases.

The chain is built from TRBV28 and TRBJ2-1; D may be TRBD2 (6 bases). The germline CDR1 and CDR2 sequences are MDHEN and SYDVKM. This CDR3 has 17 amino acids. The V end was cut by 2 bases, the J end by 5 bases, with 19 bases between. The CDR3 nucleotides read TGTGCCAGCAGTTTACTTACAGGAGGTTTAGCGGACAATGAGCAGTTCTTC. Encoded protein: CASSLLTGGLADNEQFF. Full variable domain (remainder filled in from reference TRBV28 and TRBJ2-1): DVKVTQSSRYLVKRTGEKVFLECVQDMDHENMFWYRQDPGLGLRLIYFSYDVKMKEKGDIPEGYSVSREKKERFSLILESASTNQTSMYLCASSLLTGGLADNEQFFGPGTRLTVL.

The rearrangement links TRBV5-5 to TRBJ2-3; TRBD2 matches 14 bases. This CDR3 has 18 amino acids. CDR1 is SGHKS, CDR2 YYEKEE, per germline (reference sequence). Losses at the gene ends were 1 base for V and 3 bases for J; bases not matched to a gene: 7. As DNA, the CDR3 is TGTGCCAGCAGCTTGTTTACGACTAGCGGGAGGGGAACAGATACGCAGTATTTT. The encoded protein is CASSLFTTSGRGTDTQYF.

The rearrangement uses TRBV30 and TRBJ2-3; 8 nucleotides align to TRBD2. Trimming cost V 0 bases and J 6 bases; bases outside gene matches: 2. Germline values: CDR1 GTSNPN, CDR2 SVGIG (reference sequence). The CDR3 consists of 13 residues. CDR3 bases: TGTGCCTGGAGTGTACTAGCGGTGGATACGCAGTATTTT. Protein product: CAWSVLAVDTQYF. The whole variable domain, remainder taken from reference TRBV30 and TRBJ2-3, is SQTIHQWPATLVQPVGSPLSLECTVEGTSNPNLYWYRQAAGRGLQLLFYSVGIGQISSEVPQNLSASRPQDRQFILSSKKLLLSDSGFYLCAWSVLAVDTQYFGPGTRLTVL.

The CDR3 coding sequence is TGTGCCAGCAGCCAAGAGATTACGGCTAGCGGGAGTAGCACGACCTACAATGAGCAGTTCTTC. It encodes CASSQEITASGSSTTYNEQFF. This rearrangement joins TRBV4-2 to TRBJ2-1, with 10 bases aligning to TRBD2. CDR3 length: 21 amino acids. Germline V gene lookup returns CDR1 LGHNA and CDR2 YNFKEQ. The J segment lost 2 bases and the V segment lost 0 bases, leaving 16 bases of the junction unmatched.

This sequence joins TRBV28 and TRBJ1-2, with no clear D. The CDR3 contains 15 residues. The germline V and J ends were trimmed by 4 bases and 6 bases, with 18 bases remaining between them. Germline V gene sequence: CDR1 MDHEN, CDR2 SYDVKM. CDR3 in DNA: TGTGCCAGCAGTTCCTACCTAACCGACCAAAATGGCTACACCTTC. Its translation is CASSSYLTDQNGYTF.

The rearrangement joins TRBV29-1 to TRBJ2-7, with D perhaps assigned TRBD1 or TRBD2 (5 bases each). V was pared by 3 bases and J by 2 bases, with 17 bases between. The CDR3 has 15 residues. Germline CDR1 and CDR2: SQVTM and ANQGSEA. The CDR3 loop is CSVDLGQGSAYEQYF. CDR3 DNA sequence: TGCAGCGTTGACCTTGGGCAGGGTAGCGCCTACGAGCAGTACTTC.

As DNA, the CDR3 is TGTGCCAGTAGGGATTATAGGATGGGGATGGCCCCTGATTTAAACATTCAGTACTTC. This encodes CASRDYRMGMAPDLNIQYF. The V and J genes are TRBV19 and TRBJ2-4, with D hard to call. The CDR3 runs 19 residues. Per germline, CDR1 LNHDA and CDR2 SQIVND (reference sequence). Trimming removed 6 bases at V and 6 bases at J, with 30 bases between.

This chain uses TRBV5-8 with TRBJ2-7; 10 bases are a match to TRBD2. Trimming took 6 bases from V and 3 from J; bases not matched to a gene: 9. CDR1 is SGHTS and CDR2 is YDEGEE in the germline V gene. There are 15 residues in the CDR3. The CDR3 spells CASTHSGRPLYEQYF. Here the CDR3 DNA reads TGTGCCAGCACCCATAGCGGGAGGCCCCTCTACGAGCAGTACTTC.

The V and J genes are TRBV2 and TRBJ2-7; D gene uncertain. Germline loops: CDR1 SNHLY, CDR2 FYNNEI. The CDR3 is 15 amino acids. Deletions cut 0 bases from V and 0 bases from J, with 9 bases between. DNA for the CDR3: TGTGCCAGCAGTGAAGCGAAGACACACTCCTACGAGCAGTACTTC. It specifies CASSEAKTHSYEQYF. The full variable domain, with the rest looked up from reference TRBV2 and TRBJ2-7, is EPEVTQTPSHQVTQMGQEVILRCVPISNHLYFYWYRQILGQKVEFLVSFYNNEISEKSEIFDDQFSVERPDGSNFTLKIRSTKLEDSAMYFCASSEAKTHSYEQYFGPGTRLTVT.

As concerns this clone: A read error may produce the germline difference seen at one junction end. The rearrangement links TRBV11-2 to TRBJ1-1; D is undetermined. This CDR3 region has 15 residues. Germline CDR1 SGHAT, CDR2 FQNNGV. CDR3 sequence: CASSLDGDWDTEAFF. The CDR3 nucleotides are TGTGCCAGCAGCCTAGATGGGGATTGGGACACTGAAGCTTTCTTT. Drawing the rest from reference TRBV11-2 and TRBJ1-1, the complete variable domain is EAGVAQSPRYKIIEKRQSVAFWCNPISGHATLYWYQQILGQGPKLLIQFQNNGVVDDSQLPKDRFSAERLKGVDSTLKIQPAKLEDSAVYLCASSLDGDWDTEAFFGQGTRLTVV.

The chain couples TRBV7-3 to TRBJ2-7; D might be TRBD1 (6 bases). Trimming cost V 1 base and J 5 bases, with 9 bases left between them. The CDR3 consists of 13 residues. Germline CDR1 is SGHTA and CDR2 is FQGTGA. The CDR3 sequence: CASSLNTGNEQYF. Written as DNA, the CDR3 is TGTGCCAGCAGCTTAAACACAGGGAACGAGCAGTACTTC.

This clone showed up just a few times. This chain joins TRBV6-5 and TRBJ1-2; 11 nucleotides align to TRBD1. CDR1 is MNHEY, CDR2 SVGAGI, per germline. The CDR3 covers 14 residues. The V segment lost 5 bases and the J segment 6 bases; nucleotides outside the gene matches: 5. The CDR3 bases are TGTGCCAGCAGTCCTCGGACAGGGGGCGATGGCTACACCTTC. This translates into CASSPRTGGDGYTF.